This TCR beta chain is from a study of T cell responses to AZD1222 COVID-19 vaccine. Germline-derived CDR1 and CDR2 are SGHRS and YFSETQ. The CDR3 consists of 13 residues. The V and J ends lost 2 bases and 7 bases respectively, with 13 bases between them. Profiling relied on immunoSEQ multiplex PCR, and the TCRdb table lists in-frame clones only, not all of them. The sample has tens of thousands of clones; around 86% are singletons. The chain couples TRBV5-1 to TRBJ2-7; possible D gene TRBD2, 6 bases. This sequence originates from an adult in good health. The sample in question was peripheral blood, obtained on day 0 of AZD1222 vaccination. For the CDR3, the DNA is TGCGCCAGCAGCTTTGGAGGGGTGCGAGAGCAGTACTTC. The encoded protein is CASSFGGVREQYF.